One T cell receptor beta chain is described in this entry. The data were taken from a study of blood T cell repertoires in COVID-19. CDR3 length equals 16 residues. The V gene end was trimmed by 4 bases and the J gene end by 0 bases; junction bases not matched to a gene: 5. Looked up from germline, CDR1 is LNHDA and CDR2 is SQIVND (reference sequence). Sequenced by immunoSEQ multiplex PCR; TCRdb stores in-frame clones only, minus some. The data show about 200,000 clones, roughly 80% seen once. V and J are TRBV19 and TRBJ2-3; 9 bases line up with TRBD2. Sequenced material: peripheral blood. This receptor was taken from a woman aged 40 to 50 with COVID-19, enrolled during active disease. CDR3 protein: CASSNRLAASTDTQYF. In DNA form, the CDR3 reads TGTGCCAGTAGTAACAGACTAGCGGCTAGCACAGATACGCAGTATTTT.